Listed here are 25 T cell receptor beta chains from one sample, sequenced in a study of cytomegalovirus exposure and HLA in healthy donors. The PCR made use of 60 Vbeta and 13 Jbeta primers. Clones were read by immunoSEQ multiplex PCR, and TCRdb kept only the in-frame ones, dropping some. The sample has approximately 240,000 clones, approximately 80% seen once. Sequencing was performed on PBMCs. These receptors originate from a woman aged 40-49 years in good health and CMV-seronegative.

Points on this clone: This CDR3 is also generated by other DNA sequences in the sample. The chain links TRBV6-5 to TRBJ2-7; the match to TRBD1 covers 10 bases. The junction had 1 base not matched to a gene; V was cut back by 0 bases and J by 2 bases. CDR1 MNHEY and CDR2 SVGAGI come from the germline V gene. The CDR3 loop spans 15 amino acids. CDR3 in amino acids: CASSYSDRGAYEQYF. DNA for the CDR3: TGTGCCAGCAGTTACTCGGACAGGGGGGCCTACGAGCAGTACTTC.

This chain connects TRBV4-3 to TRBJ2-7, with 7 bases matching TRBD1. Germline values: CDR1 LGHNA, CDR2 YSLEER. Trimming took 3 bases from V and 5 from J; bases not matched to a gene: 19. CDR3 length: 18 residues. CDR3 loop: CASSQDLLRDSFSHEQYF. The CDR3 region has the DNA TGCGCCAGCAGCCAGGACCTTCTCCGGGACAGCTTTAGCCACGAGCAGTACTTC.

This clone was picked up one time. The chain carries TRBV2 and TRBJ2-3; a weak D match, TRBD1 (6 bases). Trimming removed 6 bases from V and 2 bases from J, with 9 bases in between. The germline V gene encodes CDR1 SNHLY and CDR2 FYNNEI. This CDR3 spans 13 amino acids. Here the CDR3 DNA reads TGTGCCAGCAGAAGGGGGTTCACAGATACGCAGTATTTT. This translates into CASRRGFTDTQYF.

The J gene is TRBJ1-1, the V gene TRBV5-1, with D uncertain. The CDR3 consists of 14 residues. The germline V gene encodes CDR1 SGHRS and CDR2 YFSETQ. Deletions cut 0 bases from V and 0 bases from J, with 6 bases between. CDR3 sequence (DNA): TGCGCCAGCAGCTTGGACAGCATGAACACTGAAGCTTTCTTT. The encoded protein is CASSLDSMNTEAFF.

V is TRBV20-1 and J is TRBJ2-7; D is undetermined. The CDR3 runs to 11 residues. Germline lookup yields CDR1 DFQATT and CDR2 SNEGSKA (reference sequence). Trimming shortened V by 1 base and J by 5 bases, and 6 bases separated the two germline ends. The CDR3 loop is CSARGGNEQYF. The CDR3 DNA reads as TGCAGTGCTAGAGGAGGCAACGAGCAGTACTTC.

The rearrangement links TRBV2 to TRBJ1-1; D might be TRBD1 (5 bases). This CDR3 has 14 amino acids. CDR1 SNHLY and CDR2 FYNNEI come from the germline V gene. The germline V and J ends were trimmed by 6 bases and 0 bases, with 11 bases remaining between them. This chain's CDR3 is CASSAGRMNTEAFF. As DNA, the CDR3 is TGTGCCAGCAGCGCGGGACGTATGAACACTGAAGCTTTCTTT.

The chain employs TRBV7-9 and TRBJ1-2; 12 nucleotides match TRBD1. CDR1 SEHNR and CDR2 FQNEAQ come from the germline V gene (reference sequence). This CDR3 has 17 residues. V was pared by 3 bases and J by 3 bases, with 8 bases of the junction left unmatched. The CDR3 here is CASSFRDRGRDDYGYTF. CDR3 bases: TGTGCCAGCAGCTTTCGGGACAGGGGGCGTGATGACTATGGCTACACCTTC. Variable domain in full (rest from reference TRBV7-9 and TRBJ1-2): DTGVSQNPRHKITKRGQNVTFRCDPISEHNRLYWYRQTLGQGPEFLTYFQNEAQLEKSRLLSDRFSAERPKGSFSTLEIQRTEQGDSAMYLCASSFRDRGRDDYGYTFGSGTRLTVV.

Only one count was recorded for this clone. The chain joins TRBV4-2 to TRBJ2-6; 8 bases match TRBD1. This CDR3 contains 17 residues. CDR1 is LGHNA, CDR2 YNFKEQ, per germline. V dropped 4 bases and J dropped 0; count of bases not matched to a gene: 5. The CDR3 loop is CASSPDRDISGANVLTF. The CDR3 DNA follows: TGTGCCAGCAGCCCGGACAGGGATATCTCTGGGGCCAACGTCCTGACTTTC.

V usage is TRBV2 and J usage is TRBJ1-3; 7 bases match TRBD1. This CDR3 has 12 amino acids. Per germline, CDR1 SNHLY and CDR2 FYNNEI. The V gene end was trimmed by 10 bases and the J gene end by 7 bases; junction bases not matched to a gene: 7. In DNA, the CDR3 is TGTGCCATCTTGGACAGGCGGAACACCATATATTTT. It specifies CAILDRRNTIYF.

The J gene is TRBJ2-3, the V gene TRBV19; D perhaps matches TRBD1 (6 bases). V was shortened by 6 bases and J by 0 bases, with 16 bases between the two germline ends. Germline V gene lookup returns CDR1 LNHDA and CDR2 SQIVND (reference sequence). The CDR3 has 16 amino acids. CDR3 residues: CASSLVTGPSTDTQYF. The DNA of the CDR3 is TGTGCCAGTAGCCTCGTGACAGGCCCTAGCACAGATACGCAGTATTTT.

The genes are TRBV11-3 and TRBJ2-3; TRBD1 agrees at 9 bases. The CDR3 is made up of 12 amino acids. The trim removed 5 bases at V and 13 bases at J, leaving 7 bases unmatched. Germline V gene sequence: CDR1 SGHNT, CDR2 YENEEA. CDR3 residues: CASSPYGTGKYF. The CDR3 DNA reads TGTGCCAGCAGCCCATACGGGACAGGGAAGTATTTT.

This clone has just one count. The gene calls are TRBV19 and TRBJ2-1; D may be TRBD2 (5 bases). CDR3 size: 15 residues. V was cut by 4 bases and J by 6 bases, with 16 bases left in between. Per germline, CDR1 LNHDA and CDR2 SQIVND (reference sequence). CDR3 sequence (DNA): TGTGCCAGTAGTAGAGTCTGGGAGATCCTCAATGAGCAGTTCTTC. Residues: CASSRVWEILNEQFF. Using reference TRBV19 and TRBJ2-1 for the parts outside the CDR3, the full variable domain is DGGITQSPKYLFRKEGQNVTLSCEQNLNHDAMYWYRQDPGQGLRLIYYSQIVNDFQKGDIAEGYSVSREKKESFPLTVTSAQKNPTAFYLCASSRVWEILNEQFFGPGTRLTVL.

CDR3 sequence reads: CASSPGAYEQYF. In nucleotides, the CDR3 is TGTGCCAGCTCACCAGGAGCCTACGAGCAGTACTTC. The rearrangement uses TRBV18 and TRBJ2-7, with D uncertain. CDR1 KGHSH and CDR2 LQKENI come from the germline V gene. The CDR3 is made up of 12 amino acids. Trimming took off 2 bases at V and 2 bases at J, with 4 bases between the two ends.

This clone was observed a few times. V is TRBV4-3 and J is TRBJ1-1; no firm D call. CDR3 length: 13 residues. Trimming removed 0 bases from V and 4 bases from J, with 6 bases in between. Looked up from germline, CDR1 is LGHNA and CDR2 is YSLEER. CDR3 coding DNA: TGCGCCAGCAGCCAAGATCACAGCACTGAAGCTTTCTTT. As protein: CASSQDHSTEAFF.

The chain couples TRBV18 to TRBJ2-7; TRBD2 agrees at 7 bases. The CDR3 consists of 13 residues. The junction had 6 bases not matched to a gene; V was cut back by 8 bases and J by 2 bases. From germline, CDR1 is KGHSH and CDR2 LQKENI. The CDR3 region has the DNA TGTGCCAGCCCCCGGGGGAGGGCCTACGAGCAGTACTTC. Its translation: CASPRGRAYEQYF.

This clone was observed a single time. The chain recombines TRBV28 with TRBJ1-3; possible D gene TRBD1, 5 bases. Per germline, CDR1 MDHEN and CDR2 SYDVKM. V lost 5 bases and J lost 4, with 18 bases in between. This CDR3 spans 16 amino acids. For the CDR3, the DNA is TGTGCCAGCAGTCCCGTGGGGCAGGGTTCAGGAAACACCATATATTTT. This sequence encodes CASSPVGQGSGNTIYF. Filled out from reference TRBV28 and TRBJ1-3, the complete variable domain reads DVKVTQSSRYLVKRTGEKVFLECVQDMDHENMFWYRQDPGLGLRLIYFSYDVKMKEKGDIPEGYSVSREKKERFSLILESASTNQTSMYLCASSPVGQGSGNTIYFGEGSWLTVV.

This chain joins TRBV27 and TRBJ2-3; weak D call: TRBD1 (6 bases). Germline CDR1 is MNHEY and CDR2 is SMNVEV (reference sequence). This CDR3 is 15 amino acids long. Trimming took off 6 bases at V and 1 base at J, with 14 bases between the two ends. The CDR3 DNA is TGTGCCAGCAGCCACCCCAGGGGTGGCACAGATACGCAGTATTTT. This encodes CASSHPRGGTDTQYF.

As to this clone: At the DNA level, this CDR3 is encoded by other sequences in the same sample as well. The chain joins TRBV7-9 to TRBJ2-7; D is undetermined. This CDR3 region has 13 residues. V dropped 4 bases and J dropped 0 bases, with 7 bases sitting between them. CDR1 and CDR2 from the germline V gene are SEHNR and FQNEAQ (reference sequence). CDR3 coding DNA: TGTGCCAGCAGCTCTGACTCCTCCTACGAGCAGTACTTC. Its translation is CASSSDSSYEQYF.

The rearrangement links TRBV5-1 to TRBJ2-3; TRBD2 matches at 9 bases. V was pared by 2 bases and J by 2 bases, with 3 bases of the junction left unmatched. Germline CDR1 reads SGHRS; CDR2 reads YFSETQ. The CDR3 is made up of 15 amino acids. The CDR3 loop is CASSLSGGPTDTQYF. CDR3 nucleotide sequence: TGCGCCAGCAGCTTAAGCGGGGGGCCCACAGATACGCAGTATTTT.

The rearrangement uses TRBV4-1 and TRBJ1-1; D remains unclear. The length of the CDR3 is 13 residues. Germline V gene lookup returns CDR1 MGHRA and CDR2 YSYEKL. With 0 bases removed from V and 9 bases from J, the gap between germline ends came to 11 bases. The CDR3 region is CASSQEGGRQAFF. The CDR3 DNA reads as TGCGCCAGCAGCCAAGAAGGTGGGAGGCAAGCTTTCTTT.

The chain carries TRBV9 and TRBJ1-2; D gene ambiguous. The V end lost 0 bases, the J end lost 0 bases, and 9 bases lay between the germline ends. CDR3 length: 15 amino acids. The germline V gene encodes CDR1 SGDLS and CDR2 YYNGEE. CDR3: CASSVGTVTNYGYTF. The CDR3 coding sequence is TGTGCCAGCAGCGTAGGAACAGTCACTAACTATGGCTACACCTTC. The full variable domain, completed using reference TRBV9 and TRBJ1-2, is DSGVTQTPKHLITATGQRVTLRCSPRSGDLSVYWYQQSLDQGLQFLIQYYNGEERAKGNILERFSAQQFPDLHSELNLSSLELGDSALYFCASSVGTVTNYGYTFGSGTRLTVV.

The chain combines TRBV7-2 with TRBJ2-7, with a tentative D call TRBD1 (5 bases). CDR3 length equals 15 residues. Germline lookup yields CDR1 SGHTA and CDR2 FQGNSA. Between the trimmed V and J ends, which lost 3 bases and 3 bases, there was a span of 15 bases. CDR3 in amino acids: CASSLMARAFYEQYF. CDR3 DNA sequence: TGTGCCAGCAGCTTGATGGCCAGGGCTTTCTACGAGCAGTACTTC.

The chain couples TRBV25-1 to TRBJ2-1; TRBD2 aligns across 10 bases. The germline V gene encodes CDR1 MGHDK and CDR2 SYGVNS. V shed 3 bases, J shed 6 bases, and the junction held 5 bases outside the gene matches. The CDR3 is made up of 15 amino acids. In nucleotides, the CDR3 is TGTGCCAGCAGTGATAGCGGGGGGCCAGTCAATGAGCAGTTCTTC. This sequence encodes CASSDSGGPVNEQFF.

The genes are TRBV29-1 and TRBJ2-5; 9 positions agree with TRBD1. Germline loops: CDR1 SQVTM, CDR2 ANQGSEA. The CDR3 sequence is 13 residues long. J lost 4 bases, V lost 6 bases, and 6 bases had no gene match. The CDR3 is CSVSTGGRETQYF. The CDR3 region has the DNA TGCAGCGTGTCAACAGGGGGCAGAGAGACCCAGTACTTC.

The J gene is TRBJ1-2, the V gene TRBV19; D not resolved. Germline CDR1 reads LNHDA; CDR2 reads SQIVND (reference sequence). Deletions cut 2 bases from V and 8 bases from J, with 15 bases between. This CDR3 spans 14 amino acids. The CDR3 sequence is CASSIQATREGYTF. As DNA, the CDR3 is TGTGCCAGTAGTATACAGGCGACTAGGGAAGGCTACACCTTC.